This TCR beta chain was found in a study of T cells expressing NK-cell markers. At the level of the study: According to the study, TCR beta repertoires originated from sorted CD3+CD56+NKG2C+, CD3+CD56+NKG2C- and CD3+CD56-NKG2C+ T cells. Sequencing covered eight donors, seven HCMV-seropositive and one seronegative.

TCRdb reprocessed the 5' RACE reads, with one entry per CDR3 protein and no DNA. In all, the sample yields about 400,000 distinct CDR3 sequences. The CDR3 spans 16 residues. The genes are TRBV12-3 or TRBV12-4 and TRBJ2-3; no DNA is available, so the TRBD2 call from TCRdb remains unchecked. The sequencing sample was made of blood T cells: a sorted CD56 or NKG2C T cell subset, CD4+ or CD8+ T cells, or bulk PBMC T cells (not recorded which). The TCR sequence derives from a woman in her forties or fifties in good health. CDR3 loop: CASSLVGGPVTDTQYF.